This paragraph covers one TCR beta chain sequence. There is no known antigen for this receptor. One base away there is no much larger clone; base qualities are not given. This record belongs to a study of blood T cell repertoires in COVID-19 (dated by TCRdb to the early 2020s). Background on the whole study: Samples covering the acute and convalescent phases of COVID-19 were provided by collaborators in the United States, Italy and Spain. Sample metadata almost always included a de-identified subject ID, COVID-19 status, age in years and sex. Where available, HLA class I and class II types were taken from metadata supplied by the sample provider and were not determined by assay-based typing. The prospective study material was composed of cDNA or gDNA derived from T cells, B-cell-depleted T cells, or PBMCs. Deeply sampled blood TCRbeta repertoires from subjects exposed to, actively infected with, or recovered from COVID-19 were included in the dataset. The repertoires were released in a freely available public database meant as a resource for research on the immune response to SARS-CoV-2. Samples came from the ongoing ImmuneRACE study (first 160 participants) plus 1,254 subjects from 6 global collaborators.

Overall results and qualifications from the work: The quantity of clinical and demographic metadata differed by source and by participant and was supplied without curation.

The germline V gene yields MGHRA for CDR1 and YSYEKL for CDR2. The junction shows trimming of 1 base on V and 9 bases on J, and the gene matches do not reach 4 bases of it. Inclusive of the bounding cysteine and phenylalanine, the CDR3 is 13 residues long. This entry keeps only the CDR3 DNA: 39 bases, framed from base 1. TCRbeta CDR3 regions were amplified from genomic DNA using the immunoSEQ Assay, a bias-controlled multiplex PCR. In the authors' own workflow: Within the assay, amplification of reference gene primers was used to estimate how many nucleated cells each sample contained. Sequence reads were collapsed and filtered to measure the absolute abundance of every unique TCRbeta CDR3 rearrangement. For each sample, productive Simpson clonality was calculated as the square root of Simpson's diversity index over productive rearrangements. Imported from immuneACCESS, the table was reduced by TCRdb to in-frame sequences with V and J called. These copies leave out some clones; in studies compared against another copy, an unresolved V gene accounts for under half, and the cause of the remainder is not known. For V, J and clone size, that table is used; D and trimming come from the DNA. Here the sample has about 170,000 clones; 80% to 85% occur a single time. The top ten clonotypes cover approximately 2.4% of the sample.

Whole blood was collected in K2EDTA tubes by collaborating institutions according to the institutions' own protocols. Collaborator samples were shipped for TCRbeta analysis as frozen whole blood, isolated PBMCs, or DNA extracted from either sample type. The sequencing input was peripheral blood. The source of this sequence is a human donor with acute or convalescent COVID-19. The donor label of this sample is uncertain. The chain employs TRBV4-1 and TRBJ2-3; 7 of the junction bases match TRBD1. The encoded CDR3 is CASSQASTGTQYF. The sequenced DNA: TGCGCCAGCAGCCAAGCTTCGACAGGGACGCAGTATTTT.